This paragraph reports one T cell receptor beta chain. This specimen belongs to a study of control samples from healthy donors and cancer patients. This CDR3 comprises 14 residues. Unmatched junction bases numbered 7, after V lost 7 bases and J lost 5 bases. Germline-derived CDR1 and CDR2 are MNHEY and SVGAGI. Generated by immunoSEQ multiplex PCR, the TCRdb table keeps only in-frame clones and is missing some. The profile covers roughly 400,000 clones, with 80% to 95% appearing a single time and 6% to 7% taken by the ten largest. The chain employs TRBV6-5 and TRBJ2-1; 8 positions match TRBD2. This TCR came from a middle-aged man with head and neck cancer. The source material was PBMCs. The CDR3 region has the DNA TGTGCCAGCAACCGGGGGGGCCCGGACAATGAGCAGTTCTTC. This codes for CASNRGGPDNEQFF.